The 8 T cell receptor beta chains in this list originate from one sample, sequenced in a study of T cells in Graves' hyperthyroidism and ophthalmopathy. From RNA transcripts, TCR beta CDR3 regions were amplified. The primer set for the first-round RT-PCR of the TCR CDR3 was HTBI. TCRdb reanalysed the multiplex PCR reads using MiXCR and keeps one entry per CDR3 protein. This table holds some 600,000 distinct CDR3 sequences, approximately 14% found once. The material sequenced was blood. These TCRs come from a woman aged 25 to 39 with Graves' hyperthyroidism that later progressed to Graves' ophthalmopathy.

This clonotype occurred many times. The chain has TRBV12-3 or TRBV12-4 and TRBJ2-1; 8 positions agree with TRBD2. CDR3 length: 14 amino acids. The ends lost 6 bases at V and 6 bases at J; junction bases unmatched: 7. CDR3 nucleotides: TGTGCCAGCAGCCACAGCGGGAGCGGCAATGAGCAGTTCTTC. Residues: CASSHSGSGNEQFF.

This clonotype came up a few times. The genes are TRBV7-9 and TRBJ2-1; possibly TRBD2 for D (7 bases). The germline V gene has CDR1 SEHNR and CDR2 FQNEAQ (reference sequence). V was cut by 11 bases and J by 6 bases, with 17 bases left in between. CDR3 length: 13 amino acids. CDR3 residues: CASRGGGLNEQFF. CDR3 coding DNA: TGTGCCTCCCGGGGAGGGGGGCTCAATGAGCAGTTCTTC.

This clonotype came up many times. The chain is built from TRBV6-1 and TRBJ1-6; no definite D call. Germline CDR1 reads MNHNS; CDR2 reads SASEGT. Trimming removed 5 bases at V and 8 bases at J, with 16 bases between. This CDR3 contains 15 residues. This CDR3 reads CASSYNGAQDSPLHF. The CDR3 DNA sequence: TGTGCCAGCAGTTATAACGGTGCTCAGGATTCACCCCTCCACTTT.

This clonotype was counted ten times or more. The V call is TRBV3-1, the J call TRBJ1-2; D call uncertain. Deletions cut 3 bases from V and 3 bases from J, with 11 bases between. CDR1 is LGHDT, CDR2 YNNKEL, per germline (reference sequence). There are 14 residues in the CDR3. The CDR3 DNA reads as TGTGCCAGCAGCCATGCCCAAGGCGACTATGGCTACACCTTC. It codes for CASSHAQGDYGYTF.

This chain joins TRBV20-1 and TRBJ2-7; 8 positions match TRBD2. The J call could be wrong; TRBJ2-1 is a better fit for the DNA end. This CDR3 region has 15 residues. Germline V gene lookup returns CDR1 DFQATT and CDR2 SNEGSKA (reference sequence). The CDR3 here is CSARVSGVGVYEQFF. The CDR3 coding sequence is TGCAGTGCCCGGGTTAGCGGGGTGGGAGTTTACGAGCAGTTCTTC.

At least ten counts were recorded for this clonotype. The chain combines TRBV27 with TRBJ2-1; a weak D match, TRBD1 (6 bases). CDR1 MNHEY and CDR2 SMNVEV come from the germline V gene (reference sequence). CDR3 length equals 14 residues. V dropped 3 bases and J dropped 10 bases, with 16 bases sitting between them. The CDR3 reads CASSFNRVGTEQFF. For the CDR3, the DNA is TGTGCCAGCAGTTTCAACAGGGTGGGCACGGAGCAGTTCTTC.

A few counts support this clonotype. The CDR3 loop reads CASSEGPLRNEQYF. DNA of the CDR3: TGTGCCAGCAGCGAGGGGCCCCTTCGAAACGAGCAGTACTTC. This chain links TRBV9 with TRBJ2-7; possible D gene TRBD1, 5 bases. The V end lost 3 bases, the J end lost 5 bases, and 15 bases lay between the germline ends. The CDR3 has 14 amino acids. CDR1 SGDLS and CDR2 YYNGEE come from the germline V gene.

This clonotype was observed many times. The chain carries TRBV6-6 and TRBJ2-7; the match to TRBD1 covers 8 bases. CDR3 length equals 14 residues. Germline values: CDR1 MNHNY, CDR2 SVGAGI (reference sequence). V lost 0 bases, J lost 3 bases, and 1 base stayed unmatched. CDR3 residues: CASSYSDRDYEQYF. In DNA form, the CDR3 reads TGTGCCAGCAGTTACTCGGACAGGGACTACGAGCAGTACTTC.